The 27 T cell receptor beta chains below were found in one sample sequenced in a study of T cells in Graves' hyperthyroidism and ophthalmopathy. TCR beta CDR3 sequences were amplified from RNA transcripts. The HTBI set primed first-round TCR CDR3 RT-PCR. TCRdb re-analysed the multiplex PCR reads in MiXCR, keeping a single row per CDR3 protein. The sample has approximately 46,000 distinct CDR3 sequences, around 49% seen once. Sequencing input: peripheral blood or thyroid tissue (not recorded which). All receptors come from a woman in her fifties or sixties with Graves' hyperthyroidism.

This clonotype was seen repeatedly, ten times or more. As DNA, the CDR3 is TGTGCCAGCAGTTTCAAGCAGGGATCAACTGGAAACACCATATATTTT. This codes for CASSFKQGSTGNTIYF. The chain recombines TRBV12-3 or TRBV12-4 with TRBJ1-3, with a possible D match to TRBD1 (5 bases). The CDR3 length is 16 residues. Trimming pared 3 bases from V and 2 bases from J, leaving 14 bases between.

Note on this clonotype: A clone one base away is much larger, so this may be a read error. This chain uses TRBV10-3 with TRBJ2-3, with D unresolved. The length of the CDR3 is 13 residues. The germline V and J ends were trimmed by 5 bases and 1 base, with 7 bases remaining between them. The germline CDR1 and CDR2 sequences are ENHRY and SYGVKD. The CDR3 spells CAISSPGTDTQYF. DNA for the CDR3: TGTGCCATCAGTTCTCCGGGCACAGATACGCAGTATTTT.

V and J are TRBV7-6 and TRBJ1-2; TRBD1 matches 11 bases. The CDR3 consists of 16 residues. With 3 bases clipped from V and 6 bases from J, the junction kept 9 bases outside the gene matches. CDR1 and CDR2 (germline): SGHVS, FNYEAQ. CDR3: CASSFPPGQGVHGYTF. In DNA, the CDR3 is TGTGCCAGCAGCTTTCCCCCGGGACAGGGGGTTCATGGCTACACCTTC.

Many counts were recorded for this clonotype. V and J are TRBV9 and TRBJ2-2; D gene ambiguous. This CDR3 spans 15 amino acids. The germline V gene encodes CDR1 SGDLS and CDR2 YYNGEE. Trimming pared 2 bases from V and 0 bases from J, leaving 8 bases between. The CDR3 sequence is CASSVGRSNTGELFF. The CDR3 coding sequence is TGTGCCAGCAGCGTCGGCAGATCGAACACCGGGGAGCTGTTTTTT.

This rearrangement joins TRBV5-1 to TRBJ1-3; D is uncertain. Germline V gene sequence: CDR1 SGHRS, CDR2 YFSETQ. This CDR3 comprises 13 residues. Trimming removed 3 bases from V and 4 bases from J, with 8 bases in between. As DNA, the CDR3 is TGCGCCAGCAGCTCCGGAATGGGAAACACCATATATTTT. Translating it yields CASSSGMGNTIYF.

This clonotype was seen many times. The rearrangement uses TRBV11-2 and TRBJ1-6, with TRBD1 identical over 9 bases. The V gene's germline CDR1 is SGHAT and CDR2 FQNNGV. The CDR3 has 16 amino acids. Trimming removed 2 bases from V and 10 bases from J; junction bases left unmatched: 9. The CDR3 loop reads CASSLTGQGFRSPLHF. CDR3 DNA: TGTGCCAGCAGCTTAACGGGACAGGGTTTTCGGTCACCCCTCCACTTT.

The genes are TRBV20-1 and TRBJ1-2; 11 nucleotides align to TRBD1. J was trimmed by 2 bases and V by 5 bases; bases with no gene match: 4. Looked up from germline, CDR1 is DFQATT and CDR2 is SNEGSKA (reference sequence). This CDR3 spans 14 amino acids. CDR3 nucleotide sequence: TGCAGTGCTTGGGACAGGGGGAACAACTATGGCTACACCTTC. Its protein is CSAWDRGNNYGYTF.

Worth noting for this clonotype: Relative to the germline gene, one junction end is altered; a read error may explain this. The chain is built from TRBV7-2 and TRBJ2-7; TRBD2 matches 8 bases. CDR1 and CDR2 from the germline V gene are SGHTA and FQGNSA. The CDR3 contains 15 residues. The CDR3 reads CANSQQAGESYEQYF. The CDR3 DNA reads TGTGCCAACAGCCAACAAGCGGGAGAGAGCTACGAGCAGTACTTC.

In its sample, this clonotype was seen a few times. The CDR3 coding sequence is TGTGCCAGCAGTAGCCCTCCAGGGACATATAATTCACCCCTCCACTTT. As protein: CASSSPPGTYNSPLHF. This chain connects TRBV2 to TRBJ1-6; the D gene is possibly TRBD1 (6 bases). The CDR3 sequence is 16 residues long. Germline V gene sequence: CDR1 SNHLY, CDR2 FYNNEI. The V and J ends lost 5 bases and 4 bases respectively, with 15 bases between them. The full variable domain, rest sourced from reference TRBV2 and TRBJ1-6, is EPEVTQTPSHQVTQMGQEVILRCVPISNHLYFYWYRQILGQKVEFLVSFYNNEISEKSEIFDDQFSVERPDGSNFTLKIRSTKLEDSAMYFCASSSPPGTYNSPLHFGNGTRLTVT.

This clonotype came up a few times. The chain joins TRBV30 to TRBJ2-2, with a weak D call TRBD1 (5 bases). CDR1 GTSNPN and CDR2 SVGIG come from the germline V gene (reference sequence). The CDR3 is made up of 14 amino acids. V shed 5 bases and J shed 6 bases, with 16 bases lying between them. CDR3 nucleotide sequence: TGTGCCTGGGGCCCAGGGTTGGTAGCCGGGGAGCTGTTTTTT. Translating it yields CAWGPGLVAGELFF.

Remarks on this clonotype: Because it lacks the conserved phenylalanine or tryptophan at the end, this CDR3 is likely a read error. It is unclear where the CDR3 begins or ends on the DNA, so no DNA is shown, and the CDR3 is as TCRdb lists it. The rearrangement links TRBV20-1 to TRBJ2-7; the listed D gene, TRBD2, was not tested against the DNA. Germline-derived CDR1 and CDR2 are DFQATT and SNEGSKA (reference sequence). The CDR3 length equals 8 residues, ends included. Here the CDR3 reads CSAPNLAG.

On this clonotype: The DNA is left out, because the CDR3 cannot be placed on it with certainty; the CDR3 is given as TCRdb lists it. This sequence joins TRBV2 and TRBJ1-3; the D call in the table, TRBD1, was not verified against the DNA. Counting both end residues, the CDR3 totals 21 amino acids. Germline V gene lookup returns CDR1 SNHLY and CDR2 FYNNEI. The chain's CDR3 is CASSPGGLSTEAFFGQGTIYF.

Concerning this clonotype itself: The germline gene is not matched at one end of the junction; a read error may be the cause. V gene TRBV7-4 combines with J gene TRBJ2-5, with 9 bases that match TRBD1. The CDR3 consists of 17 residues. CDR1 is SGHVT, CDR2 SQSDAQ, per germline. CDR3 bases: TGTGCCAGCAGTTTAGGGACAGGGTGGGTTGTCTCGGAGACCCAGTACTTC. It codes for CASSLGTGWVVSETQYF. The full variable domain, with the rest looked up from reference TRBV7-4 and TRBJ2-5, is GAGVSQSPRYKVAKRGRDVALRCDSISGHVTLYWYRQTLGQGSEVLTYSQSDAQRDKSGRPSGRFSAERPERSVSTLKIQRTEQGDSAVYLCASSLGTGWVVSETQYFGPGTRLLVL.

This clonotype was seen once. As the CDR3 is not closed by the conserved phenylalanine or tryptophan, this likely results from a read error. This sequence joins TRBV5-4 and TRBJ2-5; 7 nucleotides align to TRBD2. V lost 5 bases, J lost 2 bases, and 3 bases stayed unmatched. Germline V gene lookup returns CDR1 SGHNT and CDR2 YYREEE (reference sequence). This CDR3 contains 13 residues. CDR3: CASRTGGQETQYL. Written as DNA, the CDR3 is TGTGCCAGCAGGACGGGGGGACAAGAGACCCAGTACCTC.

This clonotype was observed at least ten times. The chain uses TRBV5-8 and TRBJ1-1; D remains unclear. Germline CDR1 and CDR2: SGHTS and YDEGEE. The CDR3 runs to 15 residues. V was clipped by 2 bases and J by 5 bases, with 16 bases between them. CDR3: CASSLITLTGTEAFF. The CDR3 DNA is TGTGCCAGCAGCTTAATAACACTTACGGGAACTGAAGCTTTCTTT.

The chain has TRBV20-1 and TRBJ2-7; 13 bases map to TRBD2. J was trimmed by 1 base and V by 6 bases; bases with no gene match: 6. Germline V gene data show CDR1 as DFQATT and CDR2 as SNEGSKA (reference sequence). The CDR3 totals 15 residues. CDR3 bases: TGCAGTGCCGGGTTGACTAGCGGGAGGTCCTACGAGCAGTACTTC. Its translation: CSAGLTSGRSYEQYF.

This clonotype was detected many times. The genes are TRBV6-5 and TRBJ2-6; D gene ambiguous. The CDR3 is 15 amino acids. In germline, CDR1 is MNHEY, CDR2 SVGAGI. The germline V and J ends were trimmed by 4 bases and 0 bases, with 7 bases remaining between them. The CDR3: CASSLLGSGANVLTF. The CDR3 nucleotides read TGTGCCAGCAGTTTATTAGGCTCTGGGGCCAACGTCCTGACTTTC.

The J gene is TRBJ2-7, the V gene TRBV20-1, with 7 bases fitting TRBD1. Losses at the gene ends were 4 bases for V and 2 bases for J; bases not matched to a gene: 5. CDR1 is DFQATT and CDR2 is SNEGSKA in the germline V gene (reference sequence). CDR3 length: 13 residues. As DNA, the CDR3 is TGCAGTGCTACAACCGGGACAGCCTACGAGCAGTACTTC. Its protein product is CSATTGTAYEQYF.

With regard to this clonotype: This may be a read error, as it is one base from a much larger clone. This chain joins TRBV20-1 and TRBJ2-7; 7 bases agree with TRBD1. The CDR3 length is 14 residues. The V gene's germline CDR1 is DFQATT and CDR2 SNEGSKA (reference sequence). CDR3 bases: TGCAGTGCTAGGACAGGGCATATCTTGTACGGGCAGTACTTC. The encoded protein is CSARTGHILYGQYF.

This clonotype was detected only a few times. The gene calls are TRBV18 and TRBJ1-3; tentative D call: TRBD1 (5 bases). The ends were cut back, 1 base at V and 1 base at J, with 5 bases in the middle. The CDR3 sequence is 14 residues long. Germline CDR1 KGHSH, CDR2 LQKENI. This CDR3 is CASSPRQSGNTIYF. The CDR3 DNA reads as TGTGCCAGCTCACCACGACAGTCTGGAAACACCATATATTTT.

The chain recombines TRBV24-1 with TRBJ2-3; the D is unclear. The length of the CDR3 is 9 residues. With 7 bases removed from V and 8 bases from J, the gap between germline ends came to 3 bases. In germline, CDR1 is KGHDR, CDR2 SFDVKD. The CDR3, as DNA: TGTGCCACCAGGTCTACGCAGTATTTT. It codes for CATRSTQYF.

The chain carries TRBV2 and TRBJ2-7; TRBD2 is a possible D gene (5 bases). CDR1 and CDR2 (germline): SNHLY, FYNNEI. V was clipped by 1 base and J by 8 bases, with 15 bases between them. This CDR3 spans 14 amino acids. This CDR3 reads CASSEGTGVTQQYF. CDR3 DNA sequence: TGTGCCAGCAGTGAAGGGACTGGAGTTACTCAGCAGTACTTC.

This clonotype occurred many times. CDR3 coding DNA: TGTGCCAGCAGCTTAGATTTGATTCAGCCCCAGCATTTT. It codes for CASSLDLIQPQHF. V usage is TRBV7-8 and J usage is TRBJ1-5; D not resolved. The CDR3 spans 13 residues. The germline CDR1 and CDR2 sequences are SGHVS and FQNEAQ. The V and J ends lost 1 base and 6 bases respectively, with 7 bases between them.

This clonotype appeared a few times. The gene calls are TRBV30 and TRBJ1-5; TRBD1 aligns across 9 bases. Trimming at V came to 7 bases and at J to 6 bases, leaving 7 bases not matched to a gene. The germline gives CDR1 GTSNPN, CDR2 SVGIG (reference sequence). The CDR3 is 13 residues long. CDR3 nucleotides: TGTGCCTACAAGGACAGGGGTCCTCAGCCCCAGCATTTT. Translating it yields CAYKDRGPQPQHF.

V usage is TRBV10-3 and J usage is TRBJ1-2, with D perhaps matching TRBD1 (5 bases). The V end lost 5 bases, the J end lost 4 bases, and 8 bases lay between the germline ends. Per the germline V gene, CDR1 is ENHRY and CDR2 is SYGVKD. The CDR3 covers 12 residues. The CDR3 spells CAISTGSYGYTF. For the CDR3, the DNA is TGTGCCATCAGTACAGGCAGCTATGGCTACACCTTC.

CDR3 residues: CASSLLTGGYQETQYF. The CDR3 DNA reads TGTGCCAGCAGCTTGCTGACAGGGGGATACCAAGAGACCCAGTACTTC. This sequence joins TRBV5-4 and TRBJ2-5; 9 nucleotides line up with TRBD1. V was pared by 1 base and J by 0 bases, with 4 bases of the junction left unmatched. Germline values: CDR1 SGHNT, CDR2 YYREEE (reference sequence). The CDR3 is made up of 16 amino acids.

This clonotype appeared many times. This chain connects TRBV7-6 to TRBJ1-6; D gene uncertain. CDR1 is SGHVS and CDR2 is FNYEAQ in the germline V gene. V gave up 1 base and J gave up 4 bases, with 2 bases separating them. This CDR3 is built from 13 residues. Here the CDR3 DNA reads TGTGCCAGCAGCTTAGATTATAATTCACCCCTCCACTTT. Translation gives CASSLDYNSPLHF.